The 8 T cell receptor beta chains below were found in one sample sequenced in a study of beta chain features in type 1 diabetes. Sequencing targeted expressed TCRB transcripts, as all isolated RNA had been reverse transcribed. TCRdb's copy holds only in-frame clones and misses some; the assay was immunoSEQ multiplex PCR. The repertoire holds about 240,000 clones, with 25% to 30% as singletons. Sample: central memory CD4+ T cells from blood. The receptors were gathered from a man aged 30 to 39 in good health.

The chain carries TRBV4-2 and TRBJ2-5, with D possibly being TRBD1 or TRBD2 (5 bases each). The CDR3 runs 15 residues. Germline-derived CDR1 and CDR2 are LGHNA and YNFKEQ. V gave up 1 base and J gave up 2 bases, with 11 bases separating them. The CDR3 reads CASSQAGPGQETQYF. CDR3 DNA sequence: TGTGCCAGCAGCCAAGCGGGGCCGGGGCAAGAGACCCAGTACTTC.

This clone was observed a handful of times. The V gene is TRBV21-1, the J gene TRBJ2-4. TRBV21-1 is classified as a pseudogene. There are 17 residues in the CDR3. The CDR3: CASSPGGQLLAKNIQYF. In DNA, the CDR3 is TGTGCCAGCAGCCCGGGGGGACAGCTACTAGCCAAAAACATTCAGTACTTC.

This chain joins TRBV30 and TRBJ2-1; D uncertain. The V end lost 2 bases, the J end lost 8 bases, and 10 bases lay between the germline ends. The germline gives CDR1 GTSNPN, CDR2 SVGIG (reference sequence). The CDR3 extends over 12 amino acids. CDR3 nucleotide sequence: TGTGCCTGGAGTTATGGTAGCTATGAGCAGTTCTTC. Translated, it gives CAWSYGSYEQFF.

The rearrangement uses TRBV14 and TRBJ2-4; 13 nucleotides match TRBD2. J was trimmed by 0 bases and V by 1 base; bases with no gene match: 6. Germline CDR1 SGHDN, CDR2 FVKESK. This CDR3 contains 19 residues. The CDR3 sequence is CASSQAGLAGVGAKNIQYF. CDR3 sequence (DNA): TGTGCCAGCAGCCAAGCTGGACTAGCGGGAGTCGGAGCCAAAAACATTCAGTACTTC.

The J gene is TRBJ2-1, the V gene TRBV10-1; D may match TRBD1 or TRBD2 (5 bases each). Trimming removed 3 bases from V and 4 bases from J, with 16 bases in between. Germline lookup yields CDR1 WNHNN and CDR2 SYGVQD (reference sequence). This CDR3 is 16 amino acids long. Here the CDR3 DNA reads TGCGCCAGCAGTGACTCTACCGGGACGCTTTACAATGAGCAGTTCTTC. Protein sequence: CASSDSTGTLYNEQFF.

This clone occurred a few times. V gene TRBV2 combines with J gene TRBJ2-7; D uncertain. Germline lookup yields CDR1 SNHLY and CDR2 FYNNEI. The CDR3 has 13 residues. Trimming stripped 1 base from V and 7 bases from J, with 11 bases between. CDR3 residues: CASSEVPAKEQYF. As DNA, the CDR3 is TGTGCCAGCAGTGAAGTACCCGCGAAGGAGCAGTACTTC.

V and J are TRBV4-1 and TRBJ1-5; the match to TRBD1 covers 10 bases. The CDR3 contains 13 residues. Per the germline V gene, CDR1 is MGHRA and CDR2 is YSYEKL. V was clipped by 4 bases and J by 6 bases; unmatched bases: 0. The DNA for the CDR3 is TGCGCCAGCAGCCGGGACAGGGGTCAGCCCCAGCATTTT. This sequence encodes CASSRDRGQPQHF.

This clone appeared a few times. The gene calls are TRBV6-6 and TRBJ2-7; 9 nucleotides agree with TRBD2. CDR1 and CDR2 (germline): MNHNY, SVGAGI (reference sequence). CDR3 length: 14 residues. V lost 9 bases, J lost 0 bases, and 6 bases stayed unmatched. The CDR3 spells CASKAGGSSYEQYF. The CDR3 nucleotides read TGTGCCAGTAAAGCGGGGGGTAGCTCCTACGAGCAGTACTTC.